This TCR beta chain was found in a study of T cell clonotyping in hematopoietic cell transplantation (dated by TCRdb to 2020 to 2023). As for the study more broadly: Pretransplant samples from recipients were collected after cytoreduction. In the study, 135 blood samples were gathered from approximately 33 consecutive transplant recipients and their related donors. Patients were recruited between September 2015 and 2017 and followed until late 2020 or death. The study at large found these results: The sample size was limited, and CD4 and CD8 repertoire contributions could not be separated because cells were not sorted. After transplant, TCR diversity in recipients dropped, and pathologically expanded clonotypes climbed progressively between day 30 and day 180. Only a small fraction of recipient repertoires overlapped donor repertoires, with over 97% appearing de novo at the given depth. Donor and pretransplant recipient Inverse Simpson Index values predicted broader posttransplant TCR repertoire diversity.

About this clone itself: Its recognized antigen is unknown. The input lacks base qualities; no much larger clone sits a single base away.

The sample's time point, from its label and the paper: recipient sample about 28 days before transplant, after cytoreduction. Blood from recipients was drawn about 28 days before transplant and again at days 30, 100 and 180 after transplant. Nuclei Lysis Solution was used to extract genomic DNA from fresh or cryopreserved unfractionated peripheral blood mononuclear cells. The immunoSEQ assay, a bias-controlled multiplex PCR with V- and J-specific primers, was used to amplify TCR beta CDR3 regions from genomic DNA. A second PCR step added a proprietary barcode and Illumina adapter sequences to the CDR3 amplicons. An Illumina MiSeq instrument was used for sequencing of the CDR3 libraries. The published analysis was carried out like this. Export and quality control were performed with immunoSEQ Analyzer 3.0, and downstream analyses were performed with R Bioconductor and Immunarch. Only productive rearrangements in the normalized downsampled data set went into calculating the repertoire metrics. Clonotypes larger than 5 templates in the normalized cohort were defined as pathologically expanded. The Inverse Simpson Index was used to measure repertoire diversity. To capture all clonotypes, CMV-specificity analyses were performed on the non-normalized data set. Sourced from immuneACCESS, this table was stored by TCRdb with only in-frame sequences that have V and J called. A share of the clones is absent; for the studies checked, an unresolved V gene accounts for under half, and the remainder has no known explanation. V, J and clone size are taken as reported in that table, and D and trimming were inferred from the DNA itself. Here the sample has approximately 26,000 clones; just over 90% occur a single time. The ten largest clones add up to 2% to 2.5% of the sample.

The germline V gene provides CDR1 SQVTM and CDR2 ANQGSEA. V drops 6 bases and J drops 0 bases, leaving 13 bases in between. Inclusive of the bounding cysteine and phenylalanine, the CDR3 is 14 residues long. Only the CDR3 part of the read is kept: 42 bases, read in frame from the first base. The source of this sequence is a man in his fifties with acute myeloid leukemia. Some clones in this sample may be carry-over from other donors' samples. The chain links TRBV29-1 with TRBJ2-3; the D gene cannot be resolved reliably. Sequenced material: peripheral blood mononuclear cells, taken before stem cell transplant. The encoded CDR3 is CSVKDVTSTDTQYF. The DNA is TGCAGCGTGAAGGACGTTACTAGCACAGATACGCAGTATTTT.